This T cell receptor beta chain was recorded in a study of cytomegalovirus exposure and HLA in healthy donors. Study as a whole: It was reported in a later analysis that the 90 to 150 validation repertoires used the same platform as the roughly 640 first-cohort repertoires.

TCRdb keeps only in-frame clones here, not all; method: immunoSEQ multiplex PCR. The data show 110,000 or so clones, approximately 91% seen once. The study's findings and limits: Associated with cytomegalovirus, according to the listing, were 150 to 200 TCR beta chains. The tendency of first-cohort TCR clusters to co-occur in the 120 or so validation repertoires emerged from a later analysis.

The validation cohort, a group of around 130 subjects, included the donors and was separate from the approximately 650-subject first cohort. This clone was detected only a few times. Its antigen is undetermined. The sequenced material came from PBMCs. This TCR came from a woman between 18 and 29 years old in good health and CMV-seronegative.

The CDR3 loop is CASSSRTGTVNEKLFF. The CDR3 region has the DNA TGTGCCAGTAGTTCAAGGACCGGGACAGTGAATGAAAAACTGTTTTTT. The chain links TRBV19 to TRBJ1-4; 7 bases fit TRBD1. Germline V gives CDR1 LNHDA, CDR2 SQIVND (reference sequence). The V and J ends lost 5 bases and 5 bases, in that order; junction bases with no gene match: 11. The CDR3 loop spans 16 amino acids.